This TCR beta chain stems from a study of neurological immune-mediated disorders. cDNA synthesis was performed by 5'RACE with 10-nucleotide random UMIs. TCRdb re-derived calls from the 5' RACE reads in MiXCR, one entry per CDR3 protein. In the table there are approximately 44,000 distinct CDR3 sequences, about 5% of which are singletons. This clonotype showed up many times. No antigen is known for it. CDR1 and CDR2 (germline): DFQATT, SNEGSKA (reference sequence). Trimming at V came to 3 bases and at J to 3 bases, leaving 15 bases not matched to a gene. This CDR3 is built from 17 residues. General study findings and limits: The most TCR clonal expansion was seen in HTLV-1-associated myelopathy, and the least was seen in multiple sclerosis, which fell below healthy controls.

The source of this sequence is a woman between 18 and 29 years old with multiple sclerosis. The sample consisted of CD4+ T cells from blood. The V gene is TRBV20-1, the J gene TRBJ1-2; 8 nucleotides match TRBD1. The CDR3 is CSASPPGGQGADYGYTF. CDR3 nucleotide sequence: TGCAGTGCTAGTCCCCCTGGGGGTCAGGGGGCGGACTATGGCTACACCTTC.